Following are 20 T cell receptor beta chains from one sample sequenced in a study of T cells expressing NK-cell markers. TCRdb reprocessed the 5' RACE reads and stores each CDR3 protein as one record, lacking DNA. The table lists about 550,000 distinct CDR3 sequences. The specimen was blood T cells: a sorted CD56 or NKG2C T cell subset, CD4+ or CD8+ T cells, or bulk PBMC T cells (not recorded which). The receptors here all came from a man in his late teens or twenties in good health.

V gene TRBV7-2 combines with J gene TRBJ1-4; the D gene TCRdb calls, TRBD1, cannot be checked with no DNA. In germline, CDR1 is SGHTA, CDR2 FQGNSA. The CDR3 sequence is 14 residues long. CDR3 loop: CASSFGTGIEKLFF. The whole variable domain, remainder taken from reference TRBV7-2 and TRBJ1-4, is GAGVSQSPSNKVTEKGKDVELRCDPISGHTALYWYRQSLGQGLEFLIYFQGNSAPDKSGLPSDRFSAERTGGSVSTLTIQRTQQEDSAVYLCASSFGTGIEKLFFGSGTQLSVL.

V usage is TRBV25-1 and J usage is TRBJ2-2; absent DNA, TCRdb's TRBD1 call cannot be checked. Germline CDR1 reads MGHDK; CDR2 reads SYGVNS. The CDR3 runs to 13 residues. The CDR3 spells CASSWGGTGELFF. The variable domain in full, with the rest retrieved from reference TRBV25-1 and TRBJ2-2, is EADIYQTPRYLVIGTGKKITLECSQTMGHDKMYWYQQDPGMELHLIHYSYGVNSTEKGDLSSESTVSRIRTEHFPLTLESARPSHTSQYLCASSWGGTGELFFGEGSRLTVL.

The chain has TRBV12-3 or TRBV12-4 and TRBJ2-2; absent DNA, TCRdb's TRBD1 call cannot be checked. This CDR3 comprises 14 residues. The CDR3 loop is CASSFGTPTGELFF.

The chain joins TRBV7-9 to TRBJ1-3; TCRdb's D gene call, TRBD1, goes unchecked for lack of DNA. The CDR3 totals 12 residues. Germline V lookup: CDR1 SEHNR, CDR2 FQNEAQ (reference sequence). The CDR3 loop is CASTGQARTIYF.

This chain joins TRBV5-1 and TRBJ2-2. Looked up from germline, CDR1 is SGHRS and CDR2 is YFSETQ. This CDR3 is built from 14 residues. The CDR3 spells CASSQETGTGELFF.

The rearrangement uses TRBV7-9 and TRBJ1-2. Germline V gives CDR1 SEHNR, CDR2 FQNEAQ (reference sequence). The CDR3 has 12 residues. CDR3 loop: CATYLGGYGYTF.

This chain uses TRBV5-1 with TRBJ2-6. The CDR3 is made up of 17 amino acids. Germline-derived CDR1 and CDR2 are SGHRS and YFSETQ. CDR3 sequence reads: CASSLVSSLSGANVLTF.

V usage is TRBV13 and J usage is TRBJ2-1; no DNA is available, so the TRBD1 call from TCRdb remains unchecked. The CDR3 is 14 residues long. CDR1 and CDR2 (germline): PRHDT, FYEKMQ (reference sequence). CDR3 sequence: CASSLLRAPGEQFF. The full variable domain, its missing parts supplied by reference TRBV13 and TRBJ2-1, is AAGVIQSPRHLIKEKRETATLKCYPIPRHDTVYWYQQGPGQDPQFLISFYEKMQSDKGSIPDRFSAQQFSDYHSELNMSSLELGDSALYFCASSLLRAPGEQFFGPGTRLTVL.

V usage is TRBV6-5 and J usage is TRBJ1-3. The CDR3 totals 18 residues. Germline V gives CDR1 MNHEY, CDR2 SVGAGI. CDR3 protein: CASSYSYLPSLSGNTIYF.

The rearrangement links TRBV5-6 to TRBJ1-5; TCRdb names TRBD1, which stays unverified in the absence of DNA. The V gene's germline CDR1 is SGHDT and CDR2 YYEEEE. The CDR3 length is 14 residues. CDR3 amino acids: CASSSLQGTQPQHF.

The chain carries TRBV6-5 and TRBJ2-2; TCRdb outputs TRBD2, but without DNA this stays unchecked. From germline, CDR1 is MNHEY and CDR2 SVGAGI. The CDR3 spans 15 residues. The CDR3 region is CASSLARSNTGELFF.

The chain recombines TRBV20-1 with TRBJ2-3. This CDR3 is 13 amino acids long. Looked up from germline, CDR1 is DFQATT and CDR2 is SNEGSKA (reference sequence). The CDR3 sequence: CSARDRVADTQYF.

The CDR3 loop reads CASSYQLAGSYEQYF. The V and J genes are TRBV6-5 and TRBJ2-7; TCRdb calls TRBD2, which cannot be checked without DNA. This CDR3 is 15 amino acids long. CDR1 is MNHEY and CDR2 is SVGAGI in the germline V gene.

This chain links TRBV20-1 with TRBJ2-7; TCRdb calls TRBD1, which cannot be checked without DNA. The germline gives CDR1 DFQATT, CDR2 SNEGSKA (reference sequence). This CDR3 spans 14 amino acids. CDR3 sequence: CSARSDRGSYEQYF.

This rearrangement joins TRBV7-2 to TRBJ1-3; no DNA is available, so the TRBD1 call from TCRdb remains unchecked. The CDR3 contains 14 residues. Germline CDR1 and CDR2: SGHTA and FQGNSA. The CDR3 protein is CASSQDRVSNTIYF.

The rearrangement uses TRBV14 and TRBJ1-6. The CDR3 loop spans 12 amino acids. Looked up from germline, CDR1 is SGHDN and CDR2 is FVKESK. The CDR3 here is CASSQFRSPLHF.

This sequence joins TRBV20-1 and TRBJ2-7; checking the TCRdb D call of TRBD1 is not possible without DNA. There are 13 residues in the CDR3. The V gene's germline CDR1 is DFQATT and CDR2 SNEGSKA (reference sequence). CDR3 in amino acids: CSARDSRGYEQYF.

This chain uses TRBV6-5 with TRBJ2-1; TCRdb proposes TRBD2, but this gene call is untestable without DNA. Germline V gene sequence: CDR1 MNHEY, CDR2 SVGAGI. This CDR3 has 16 amino acids. Here the CDR3 reads CASSGLAGASPNEQFF.

The chain carries TRBV5-1 and TRBJ2-1; TCRdb's D call, TRBD2, is unchecked because there is no DNA. Germline CDR1 SGHRS, CDR2 YFSETQ. This CDR3 has 16 residues. CDR3 sequence reads: CASSFIAGSSYNEQFF. The full variable domain, with the rest looked up from reference TRBV5-1 and TRBJ2-1, is KAGVTQTPRYLIKTRGQQVTLSCSPISGHRSVSWYQQTPGQGLQFLFEYFSETQRNKGNFPGRFSGRQFSNSRSEMNVSTLELGDSALYLCASSFIAGSSYNEQFFGPGTRLTVL.

The CDR3 sequence is CAISAPKVGEQYF. The chain carries TRBV10-3 and TRBJ2-7. The CDR3 consists of 13 residues. Germline lookup yields CDR1 ENHRY and CDR2 SYGVKD.